This T cell receptor (beta chain) was found in a study of molecular identifiers for immune sequencing clone quantification. TCRdb re-derived calls from the PCR reads in MiXCR, one entry per CDR3 protein. The data hold under 800,000 distinct CDR3 sequences, with about 25% observed a single time. This clonotype was counted at least ten times. The CDR3 runs 16 residues. Germline assignment: CDR1 LNHNV and CDR2 YYDKDF (reference sequence). The V end was cut by 0 bases, the J end by 5 bases, with 15 bases between. The receptor's source is a human donor in good health. Some libraries in this study had Jurkat cell RNA spiked in. The sample consisted of naive CD8+ T cells from blood, with Jurkat cell RNA spiked in. Subset noted: FACS-sorted CD8+CD4-CCR7+CD45RA+ naive T cells. This sequence joins TRBV15 and TRBJ2-3, with TRBD1 as a possible D gene (5 bases). The CDR3 spells CATSRESGIIRDTQYF. The CDR3 nucleotides read TGTGCCACCAGCAGAGAATCAGGGATTATTAGAGATACGCAGTATTTT.